The TCR beta chain under discussion was sequenced for a study of blood T cell repertoires in COVID-19 (dated by TCRdb to the early 2020s). Turning to the overall study: Samples covering the acute and convalescent phases of COVID-19 were provided by collaborators in the United States, Italy and Spain. The prospective study material was composed of cDNA or gDNA derived from T cells, B-cell-depleted T cells, or PBMCs. Deeply sampled blood TCRbeta repertoires from subjects exposed to, actively infected with, or recovered from COVID-19 were included in the dataset. A freely available public database, intended as a resource for researchers studying the immune response to SARS-CoV-2, is where the repertoires were released. Samples were obtained from the ongoing ImmuneRACE study (first 160 participants) and from over 1,000 subjects provided by 6 global collaborators. Nearly every sample came with metadata listing a de-identified subject ID, COVID-19 status, age in years and sex. Where available, HLA class I and class II types were obtained from metadata supplied by the sample provider rather than from assay-based typing. General study outcomes and caveats: Clinical and demographic metadata were provided uncurated, with the amount varying by source and participant.

Regarding this clone: Its target antigen remains unknown. Qualities for individual bases were not recorded, and no much larger clone is one base off.

A second Seattle source provided samples from volunteer blood donors who had recovered from COVID-19. Collaborating institutions collected whole blood in K2EDTA tubes following their own protocols. For TCRbeta analysis, collaborators shipped samples as frozen whole blood, isolated PBMCs, or DNA extracted from either of those sample types. The immunoSEQ Assay, a bias-controlled multiplex PCR, was used to amplify TCRbeta CDR3 regions from genomic DNA. The source study handled its data this way. The number of nucleated cells in each sample was estimated from the amplification of reference gene primers within the assay. Sequence reads were collapsed and filtered to measure the absolute abundance of every unique TCRbeta CDR3 rearrangement. Productive Simpson clonality was computed per sample as the square root of Simpson's diversity index over productive rearrangements. TCRdb mirrors the immuneACCESS table, restricted to in-frame sequences. Some clones are absent from its copies; in checked studies, under half trace to an unresolved V gene, and the reason for the others is unknown. That table supplies the V and J calls and clone size; D and trimming were determined from the DNA. Counted in this sample were 150,000 to 200,000 clones; approximately 87% of them appeared once. 0.7% to 0.9% of the sample lies in the top ten.

The V end loses 3 bases and the J end loses 1 base, and a stretch of 15 bases separates them. In the germline V gene, CDR1 corresponds to MDHEN and CDR2 to SYDVKM. The CDR3 goes from the cysteine to the phenylalanine over 16 residues. The kept DNA is CDR3 alone, 48 bases in frame from the first base. The rearrangement combines TRBV28 with TRBJ1-1, and TRBD1 may be the D gene, going by 5 matching bases. This clonotype was obtained from a woman aged 18-35 years who had recovered from COVID-19. The sample consisted of peripheral blood. The DNA sequence is as follows: TGTGCCAGCAGTTTGGGGTGGAGTGGGGCGAACACTGAAGCTTTCTTT. It translates to CASSLGWSGANTEAFF.